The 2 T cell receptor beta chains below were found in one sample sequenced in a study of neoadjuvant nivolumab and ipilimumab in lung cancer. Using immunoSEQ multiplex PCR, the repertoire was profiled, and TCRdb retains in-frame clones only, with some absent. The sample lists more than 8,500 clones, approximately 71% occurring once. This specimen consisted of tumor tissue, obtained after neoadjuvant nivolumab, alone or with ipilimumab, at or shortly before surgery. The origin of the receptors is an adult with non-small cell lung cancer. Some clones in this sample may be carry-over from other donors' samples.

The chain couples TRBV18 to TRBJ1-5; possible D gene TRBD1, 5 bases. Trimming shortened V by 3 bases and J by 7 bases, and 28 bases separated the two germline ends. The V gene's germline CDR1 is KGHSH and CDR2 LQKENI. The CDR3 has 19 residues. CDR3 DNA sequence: TGTGCCAGCTCACCGCTAAAACAAACGAACAGGATTACAGGCCAGCCCCAGCATTTT. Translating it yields CASSPLKQTNRITGQPQHF.

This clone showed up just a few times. The CDR3 sequence: CASSLDGTVSYEQYF. CDR3 sequence (DNA): TGCGCCAGCAGCTTGGATGGGACAGTCTCCTACGAGCAGTACTTC. The V call is TRBV5-1, the J call TRBJ2-7; 7 nucleotides line up with TRBD1. V shed 0 bases, J shed 0 bases, and the junction held 3 bases outside the gene matches. The CDR3 is 15 residues long. Per the germline V gene, CDR1 is SGHRS and CDR2 is YFSETQ. The full variable domain, in which reference TRBV5-1 and TRBJ2-7 provide the parts outside the CDR3, is KAGVTQTPRYLIKTRGQQVTLSCSPISGHRSVSWYQQTPGQGLQFLFEYFSETQRNKGNFPGRFSGRQFSNSRSEMNVSTLELGDSALYLCASSLDGTVSYEQYFGPGTRLTVT.